Listed below are T cell receptor beta chains from one sample, sequenced in a study of blood T cell repertoires in COVID-19. Sequencing used immunoSEQ multiplex PCR; TCRdb keeps in-frame clones, though not all of them. The sample has roughly 100,000 clones, nearly 90% seen once. Sequencing was done on a sample of peripheral blood. The receptors come from a man in his fifties with active COVID-19. Both conserved end residues are part of each CDR3. The order of the fields is V gene, J gene, clone size, CDR3 length, D gene, CDR3 protein, CDR3 DNA. D genes are given only for firm matches. Clone size is shown for a subset of rows, as once, few, many or a class of expanded clone.

TRBV7-2,TRBJ2-5,.,16,.,CASSLDRAGRSGSQYF,TGTGCCAGCAGCTTAGATAGGGCGGGGAGGTCGGGGTCCCAGTACTTC
TRBV5-1,TRBJ2-7,.,15,.,CASSLGLTETYEQYF,TGCGCCAGCAGCTTAGGTTTGACAGAAACCTACGAGCAGTACTTC
TRBV19,TRBJ2-1,.,16,TRBD2,CASSIDYAGGNNEQFF,TGTGCCAGTAGTATAGATTACGCGGGGGGAAACAATGAGCAGTTCTTC
TRBV6-1,TRBJ1-4,.,13,.,CASSEQANEKLFF,TGTGCCAGCAGTGAACAGGCCAATGAAAAACTGTTTTTT
TRBV30,TRBJ2-7,.,13,.,CAWSVRQGYEQYF,TGTGCCTGGAGTGTACGACAAGGTTACGAGCAGTACTTC
TRBV18,TRBJ1-1,once,14,TRBD1,CASSLDRGNSEAFF,TGTGCCAGCTCCCTCGACAGGGGGAATTCTGAAGCTTTCTTT
TRBV3-1/TRBV3-2,TRBJ1-3,.,16,.,CASSLSRASSGNTIYF,TGTGCCAGCAGCCTCTCCAGGGCTAGCTCTGGAAACACCATATATTTT
TRBV6-5,TRBJ2-7,.,15,TRBD2,CASSSSSGGAYEQYF,TGTGCCAGCAGTTCTTCTAGCGGGGGGGCCTACGAGCAGTACTTC
TRBV6-2/TRBV6-3,TRBJ2-7,.,15,.,CASSSYRGGIYEQYF,TGTGCCAGCAGCTCCTATAGGGGGGGGATCTACGAGCAGTACTTC
TRBV9,TRBJ1-1,.,11,.,CASGGETEAFF,TGTGCCAGCGGGGGCGAAACTGAAGCTTTCTTT
TRBV7-2,TRBJ2-1,.,15,TRBD2,CASSSSGGDYNEQFF,TGTGCCAGCAGCTCTAGCGGGGGGGACTACAATGAGCAGTTCTTC
TRBV18,TRBJ2-2,once,14,.,CASSPEGVTGELFF,TGTGCCAGCTCACCGGAAGGGGTCACCGGGGAGCTGTTTTTT
TRBV7-9,TRBJ2-3,.,16,TRBD2,CASSLGGAGVRDTQYF,TGTGCCAGCAGCCTCGGGGGGGCTGGAGTCAGAGATACGCAGTATTTT
TRBV7-3,TRBJ1-2,.,14,TRBD1,CASSNPGQGIGYTF,TGTGCCAGCAGCAATCCGGGACAGGGTATTGGCTACACCTTC
TRBV3-1/TRBV3-2,TRBJ1-6,.,16,TRBD1,CASSLTRTGDHSPLHF,TGTGCCAGCAGCCTAACAAGGACAGGGGATCATTCACCCCTCCACTTT
TRBV3-1/TRBV3-2,TRBJ1-5,few,15,.,CASSQVEGVDQPQHF,TGTGCCAGCAGCCAAGTAGAGGGGGTGGATCAGCCCCAGCATTTT
TRBV7-9,TRBJ2-2,few,16,TRBD1,CASSRSGTGNTGELFF,TGTGCCAGCAGCCGATCAGGGACAGGGAACACCGGGGAGCTGTTTTTT
TRBV19,TRBJ1-2,.,13,TRBD1,CASRDRGLWGYTF,TGTGCCAGCCGGGACAGGGGGCTTTGGGGCTACACCTTC
TRBV2,TRBJ1-5,.,13,TRBD1,CASKDRGNQPQHF,TGTGCCAGCAAGGACAGGGGCAATCAGCCCCAGCATTTT
TRBV6-5,TRBJ1-4,.,16,.,CASSFSRGDRVEKLFF,TGTGCCAGCAGTTTCTCCAGGGGAGACCGGGTGGAAAAACTGTTTTTT
TRBV3-1/TRBV3-2,TRBJ2-7,.,12,TRBD1,CASSQVTGEQYF,TGTGCCAGCAGCCAAGTGACAGGGGAGCAGTACTTC
TRBV5-5,TRBJ2-3,.,17,TRBD2,CASSLGLAGGLTDTQYF,TGTGCCAGCAGCTTGGGTCTAGCGGGGGGTCTCACAGATACGCAGTATTTT
TRBV2,TRBJ2-7,.,11,.,CASRRGYEQYF,TGTGCCAGCAGGCGCGGGTACGAGCAGTACTTC
TRBV12-1,TRBJ2-7,.,14,.,CASSFRDRENEQYF,TGTGCCAGCAGCTTCCGGGACAGGGAGAACGAGCAGTACTTC
TRBV30,TRBJ1-5,few,16,.,CAWSVRRGGGNQPQHF,TGTGCCTGGAGTGTCCGGCGGGGGGGAGGCAATCAGCCCCAGCATTTT
TRBV11-2,TRBJ2-5,.,14,.,CASSSQDSTGTQYF,TGTGCCAGCAGCTCCCAAGACAGCACAGGGACCCAGTACTTC
TRBV4-1,TRBJ2-3,.,16,.,CASSQLAGLSTDTQYF,TGCGCCAGCAGCCAACTGGCAGGGTTGAGCACAGATACGCAGTATTTT
TRBV2,TRBJ1-5,few,14,TRBD1,CASRQGGVYQPQHF,TGTGCCAGCAGACAGGGGGGGGTTTATCAGCCCCAGCATTTT
TRBV14,TRBJ1-3,.,17,.,CASSLGPWQGSGNTIYF,TGTGCCAGCAGCCTAGGACCGTGGCAGGGCTCTGGAAACACCATATATTTT
TRBV9,TRBJ1-5,once,14,TRBD1,CASSATGGSQPQHF,TGTGCCAGCAGCGCAACAGGGGGCAGTCAGCCCCAGCATTTT
TRBV6-6,TRBJ2-2,many,15,TRBD2,CASSYSGGDTGELFF,TGTGCCAGCAGTTACAGCGGGGGGGACACCGGGGAGCTGTTTTTT
TRBV6-2/TRBV6-3,TRBJ2-3,once,16,TRBD2,CASSTSTSGGTDTQYF,TGTGCCAGCAGTACATCCACTAGCGGGGGCACAGATACGCAGTATTTT
TRBV5-1,TRBJ1-3,.,14,TRBD1,CASSSDRDGNTIYF,TGCGCCAGCAGCTCCGACAGGGATGGTAACACCATATATTTT
TRBV23-1,TRBJ2-2,once,15,.,CASSQDPAGHGELFF,TGCGCCAGCAGTCAAGACCCCGCGGGCCATGGGGAGCTGTTTTTT
TRBV5-1,TRBJ2-5,.,17,TRBD2,CASSLRLAQGPMETQYF,TGCGCCAGCAGCCTTAGACTAGCGCAAGGACCCATGGAGACCCAGTACTTC
TRBV5-6,TRBJ1-3,.,15,.,CASSLRTGFGNTIYF,TGTGCCAGCAGTCTTCGCACAGGTTTCGGAAACACCATATATTTT
TRBV24-1,TRBJ2-3,.,14,TRBD2,CATSVAGGTDTQYF,TGTGCCACCAGTGTAGCGGGGGGTACAGATACGCAGTATTTT
TRBV6-5,TRBJ2-1,.,14,TRBD1,CASRMDRVGNEQFF,TGTGCCAGCAGAATGGACAGGGTGGGCAATGAGCAGTTCTTC
TRBV27,TRBJ1-4,.,15,TRBD1,CASSSGQGGGEKLFF,TGTGCCAGCTCCTCGGGACAGGGAGGAGGAGAAAAACTGTTTTTT
TRBV4-3,TRBJ1-6,few,15,.,CASSSDSSYNSPLHF,TGCGCCAGCAGCAGCGACAGCTCCTATAATTCACCCCTCCACTTT
TRBV6-6,TRBJ1-2,.,14,.,CASSYGASNYGYTF,TGTGCCAGCAGTTACGGGGCGAGCAACTATGGCTACACCTTC
TRBV6-2/TRBV6-3,TRBJ2-7,.,15,TRBD1,CASSYRTGGKNEQYF,TGTGCCAGCAGTTACAGGACAGGGGGCAAGAACGAGCAGTACTTC
TRBV6-6,TRBJ1-3,.,14,.,CASSHTEAGNTIYF,TGTGCCAGCAGTCACACCGAAGCGGGAAACACCATATATTTT
TRBV7-2,TRBJ1-5,few,15,.,CASSLSSRGNQPQHF,TGTGCCAGCAGCTTATCGTCCAGGGGAAATCAGCCCCAGCATTTT
TRBV29-1,TRBJ2-7,few,16,TRBD2,CSVSSPGGRAAYEQYF,TGCAGCGTTTCCTCCCCGGGGGGGAGGGCGGCTTACGAGCAGTACTTC
TRBV11-2,TRBJ1-6,.,18,TRBD1,CASSPATGEIVSNSPLHF,TGTGCCAGCAGCCCGGCAACAGGGGAGATAGTCTCGAATTCACCCCTCCACTTT
TRBV3-1/TRBV3-2,TRBJ1-6,once,16,.,CASSQDLRTDNSPLHF,TGTGCCAGCAGCCAAGATCTTAGAACAGATAATTCACCCCTCCACTTT
TRBV7-3,TRBJ2-3,.,16,TRBD1,CASSGTGTGGPDTQYF,TGTGCCAGCAGCGGAACCGGGACAGGGGGCCCAGATACGCAGTATTTT
TRBV15,TRBJ1-3,.,15,.,CATSRQTFSGNTIYF,TGTGCCACCAGCAGACAGACATTCTCTGGAAACACCATATATTTT
TRBV7-8,TRBJ2-3,.,19,.,CASSLGTGDIRRGTDTQYF,TGTGCCAGCAGCTTGGGAACAGGGGATATCCGGAGGGGCACAGATACGCAGTATTTT
TRBV3-1/TRBV3-2,TRBJ1-1,.,13,.,CASSSGGVSEAFF,TGTGCCAGCAGTTCGGGGGGGGTTTCTGAAGCTTTCTTT
TRBV7-2,TRBJ2-5,.,14,TRBD2,CASSLLGGAETQYF,TGTGCCAGCAGCTTACTCGGGGGGGCGGAGACCCAGTACTTC